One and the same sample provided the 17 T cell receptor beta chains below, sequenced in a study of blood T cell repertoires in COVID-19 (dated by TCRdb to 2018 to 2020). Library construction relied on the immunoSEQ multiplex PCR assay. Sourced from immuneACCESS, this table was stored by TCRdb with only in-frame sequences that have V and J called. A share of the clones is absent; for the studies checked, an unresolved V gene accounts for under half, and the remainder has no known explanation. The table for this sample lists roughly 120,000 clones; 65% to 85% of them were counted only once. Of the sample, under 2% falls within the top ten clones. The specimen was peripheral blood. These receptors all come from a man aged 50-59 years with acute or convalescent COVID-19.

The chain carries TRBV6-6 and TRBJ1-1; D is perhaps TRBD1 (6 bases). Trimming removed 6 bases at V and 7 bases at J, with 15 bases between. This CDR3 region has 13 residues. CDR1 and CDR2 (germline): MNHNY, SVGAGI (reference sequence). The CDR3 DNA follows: TGTGCCAGCAGACGACAGGCCGGGAATGAAGCTTTCTTT. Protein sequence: CASRRQAGNEAFF.

This CDR3 is CASSANPQGLFEQYF. In DNA, the CDR3 is TGTGCCAGCAGCGCGAACCCCCAGGGGTTGTTCGAGCAGTACTTC. The V call is TRBV9, the J call TRBJ2-7, with a weak D call TRBD1 (6 bases). The CDR3 totals 15 residues. V dropped 3 bases and J dropped 6 bases, with 19 bases sitting between them. Germline CDR1 is SGDLS and CDR2 is YYNGEE.

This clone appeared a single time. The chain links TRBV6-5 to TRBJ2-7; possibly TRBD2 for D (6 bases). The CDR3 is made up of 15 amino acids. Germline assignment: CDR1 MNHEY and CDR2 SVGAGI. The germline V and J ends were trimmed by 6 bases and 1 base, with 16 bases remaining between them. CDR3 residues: CASRNSGERSYEQYF. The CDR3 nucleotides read TGTGCCAGCAGGAATAGCGGAGAGCGATCCTACGAGCAGTACTTC.

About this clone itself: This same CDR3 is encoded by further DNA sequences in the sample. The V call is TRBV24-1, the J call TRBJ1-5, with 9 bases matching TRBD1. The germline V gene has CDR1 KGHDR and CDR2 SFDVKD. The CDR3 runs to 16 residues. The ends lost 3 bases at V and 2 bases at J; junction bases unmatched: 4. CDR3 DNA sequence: TGTGCCACCAGTGATCCGGGACAGGGTGGCAATCAGCCCCAGCATTTT. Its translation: CATSDPGQGGNQPQHF.

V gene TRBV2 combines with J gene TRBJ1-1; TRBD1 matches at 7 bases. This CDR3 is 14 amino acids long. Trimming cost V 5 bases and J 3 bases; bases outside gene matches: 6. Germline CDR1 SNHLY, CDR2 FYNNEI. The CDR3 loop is CASSKLTGDTEAFF. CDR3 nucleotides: TGTGCCAGCAGTAAATTAACAGGGGACACTGAAGCTTTCTTT.

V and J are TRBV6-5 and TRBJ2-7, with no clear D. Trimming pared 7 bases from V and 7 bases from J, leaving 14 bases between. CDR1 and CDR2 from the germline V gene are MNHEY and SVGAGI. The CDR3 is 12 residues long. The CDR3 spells CASTALSREQYF. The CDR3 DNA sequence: TGTGCCAGCACCGCCCTTTCACGGGAGCAGTACTTC.

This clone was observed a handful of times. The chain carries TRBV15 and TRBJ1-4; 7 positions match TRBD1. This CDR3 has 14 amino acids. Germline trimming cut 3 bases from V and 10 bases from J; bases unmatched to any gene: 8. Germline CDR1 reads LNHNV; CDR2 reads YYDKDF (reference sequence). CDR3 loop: CATSSLDRLGKLFF. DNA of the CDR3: TGTGCCACCAGCAGCCTGGACAGGCTTGGAAAACTGTTTTTT.

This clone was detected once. The CDR3 DNA follows: TGTGCCAGTAGGGACAGGGGGACTGGGGCCAACGTCCTGACTTTC. It yields the protein CASRDRGTGANVLTF. This rearrangement joins TRBV19 to TRBJ2-6; 10 nucleotides line up with TRBD1. The CDR3 is 15 residues long. The V and J ends lost 6 bases and 2 bases, in that order; junction bases with no gene match: 1. Germline CDR1 LNHDA, CDR2 SQIVND (reference sequence).

The CDR3 coding sequence is TGTGCCAGCAGCCCTAAGACAGGGGAGCGGTCACCCCTCCACTTT. It is translated as CASSPKTGERSPLHF. The chain carries TRBV5-4 and TRBJ1-6, with 8 bases identical to TRBD1. V was clipped by 4 bases and J by 10 bases; unmatched bases: 10. Germline CDR1 SGHNT, CDR2 YYREEE (reference sequence). This CDR3 has 15 amino acids.

Here the CDR3 reads CASSQLQGSLYGYTF. The CDR3 region has the DNA TGTGCCAGCAGCCAATTACAGGGGTCCCTATATGGCTACACCTTC. This chain links TRBV16 with TRBJ1-2; 7 positions agree with TRBD1. Germline lookup yields CDR1 KGHSY and CDR2 FQNENV. The CDR3 length is 15 residues. The V and J ends lost 1 base and 5 bases, in that order; junction bases with no gene match: 7.

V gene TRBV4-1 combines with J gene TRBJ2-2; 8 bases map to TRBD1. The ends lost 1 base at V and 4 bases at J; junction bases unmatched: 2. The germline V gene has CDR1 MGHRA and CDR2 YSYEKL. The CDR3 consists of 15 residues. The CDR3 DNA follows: TGCGCCAGCAGCCAAGGTGGACAGGGCACCGGGGAGCTGTTTTTT. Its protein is CASSQGGQGTGELFF.

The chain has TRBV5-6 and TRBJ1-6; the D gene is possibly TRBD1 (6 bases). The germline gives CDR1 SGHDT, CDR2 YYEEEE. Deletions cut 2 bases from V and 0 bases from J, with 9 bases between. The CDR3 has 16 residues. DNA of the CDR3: TGTGCCAGCAGCTTCGACAGGCGCTCCTATAATTCACCCCTCCACTTT. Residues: CASSFDRRSYNSPLHF.

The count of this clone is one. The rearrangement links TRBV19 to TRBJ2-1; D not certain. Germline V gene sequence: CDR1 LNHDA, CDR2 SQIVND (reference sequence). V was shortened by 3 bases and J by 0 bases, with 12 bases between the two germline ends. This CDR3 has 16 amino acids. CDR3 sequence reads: CASSIKADSSYNEQFF. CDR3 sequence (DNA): TGTGCCAGTAGTATTAAAGCCGATAGCTCCTACAATGAGCAGTTCTTC.

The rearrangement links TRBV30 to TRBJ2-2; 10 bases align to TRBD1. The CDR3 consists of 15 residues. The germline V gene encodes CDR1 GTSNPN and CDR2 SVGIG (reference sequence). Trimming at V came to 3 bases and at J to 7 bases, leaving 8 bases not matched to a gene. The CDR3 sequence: CAWRGGQGLIGELFF. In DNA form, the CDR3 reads TGTGCCTGGAGGGGGGGACAGGGGTTAATCGGGGAGCTGTTTTTT.

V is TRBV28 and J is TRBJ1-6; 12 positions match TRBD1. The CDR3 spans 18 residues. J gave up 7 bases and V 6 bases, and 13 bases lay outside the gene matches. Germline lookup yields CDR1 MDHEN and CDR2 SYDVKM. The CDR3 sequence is CASRIRDRGPLRNSPLHF. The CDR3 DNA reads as TGTGCCAGCAGAATCCGGGACAGGGGGCCGCTTCGCAATTCACCCCTCCACTTT.

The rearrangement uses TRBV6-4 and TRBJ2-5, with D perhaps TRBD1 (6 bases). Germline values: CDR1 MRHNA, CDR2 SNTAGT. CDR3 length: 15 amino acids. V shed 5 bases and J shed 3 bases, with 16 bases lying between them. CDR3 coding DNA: TGTGCCAGCAGTAACTACGGACAGCCTGAAGAGACCCAGTACTTC. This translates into CASSNYGQPEETQYF.

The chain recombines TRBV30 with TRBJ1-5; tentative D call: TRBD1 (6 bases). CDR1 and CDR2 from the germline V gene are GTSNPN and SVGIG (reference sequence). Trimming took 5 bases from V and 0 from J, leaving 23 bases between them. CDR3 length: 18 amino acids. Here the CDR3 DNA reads TGTGCCTGGTCCCATCTTCCTCAGGGGATTCATAGCAATCAGCCCCAGCATTTT. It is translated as CAWSHLPQGIHSNQPQHF.